This is a list of T cell receptor beta chains from one sample in a study of patients and donors after allogeneic stem cell transplantation. TCRdb called the RT-PCR reads again in MiXCR, with one record for every CDR3 protein. The repertoire holds about 70,000 distinct CDR3 sequences, about 26% seen once, with approximately 25% in the top ten. The sequenced sample was blood, either unsorted or a sorted T cell fraction (not recorded which). Receptors were obtained from a human donor who was either an allogeneic HSCT recipient or a stem cell or donor lymphocyte infusion donor (not recorded which). It is not recorded whose cells these are; they may come from a transplant donor. Each CDR3 is given with its conserved first and last residue. The order of the fields is V gene, clone size, J gene, D gene, CDR3 DNA, CDR3 protein. The D gene is left open where the match is weak. Size tells how often a clone was seen (once, few, many) or the class of an expanded clone, and some rows leave it out.

TRBV6-1	few	TRBJ2-1	NA	TGTGCCAGCAGCCCGACTTCTTTTAGCGGAGGGGTCTACAATGAGCAGTTCTTC	CASSPTSFSGGVYNEQFF
TRBV5-1	NA	TRBJ2-1	NA	TGCGCCAGCAGCCGGGACCCGGGCTCCTACAATGAGCAGTTCTTC	CASSRDPGSYNEQFF
TRBV5-5	few	TRBJ1-5	TRBD1	TGTGCCAGCAGCCCGACAGGGAGCCAGCCCCAGCATTTT	CASSPTGSQPQHF
TRBV7-6	NA	TRBJ2-4	NA	TGTGCCAGCAGCTTAAACACCAAAAACATTCAGTACTTC	CASSLNTKNIQYF
TRBV2	NA	TRBJ1-1	NA	TGTGCCAGCAGTGAATATCTTGGCGGGGGGGATGAAGCTTTCTTT	CASSEYLGGGDEAFF
TRBV12-3/TRBV12-4	NA	TRBJ1-6	NA	TGTGCCAGCAGTCCGACAGATAATTCACCCCTCCACTTT	CASSPTDNSPLHF
TRBV6-2/TRBV6-3	NA	TRBJ2-5	TRBD2	TGTGCCAGCAGTCCCCCAGGAGCGGGAGGGCCGAATCAAGAGACCCAGTACTTC	CASSPPGAGGPNQETQYF
TRBV9	few	TRBJ1-2	NA	TGTGCCAGCAGCGCTCCTGGGTATGGCTACACCTTC	CASSAPGYGYTF
TRBV5-1	NA	TRBJ1-1	TRBD1	TGCGCCAGCAGAACCGGGACAGGGGGCGTAGTGAACACTGAAGCTTTCTTT	CASRTGTGGVVNTEAFF
TRBV6-1	NA	TRBJ2-7	NA	TGTGCCAGCAGTATCTACGAGCAGTACTTC	CASSIYEQYF
TRBV4-2	NA	TRBJ2-5	NA	TGTGCCAGCAGCTCCCCGGACCCCGGGACTGAATTAGAGACCCAGTACTTC	CASSSPDPGTELETQYF
TRBV29-1	NA	TRBJ2-1	NA	TGCAGCGCCGAAACACTAGCAAATGAGCAGTTCTTC	CSAETLANEQFF
TRBV20-1	NA	TRBJ2-3	NA	TGCAGTGCTAGCTGGACGAGCTTGGCAGATACGCAGTATTTT	CSASWTSLADTQYF
TRBV28	NA	TRBJ2-5	TRBD2	TGTGCCAGCAGCACCTTAGCGGGGGGGGAGACCCAGTACTTC	CASSTLAGGETQYF
TRBV24-1	few	TRBJ2-3	NA	TGTGCCACCAGTGACCCCTCGGCAGTGAATACGCAGTATTTT	CATSDPSAVNTQYF
TRBV29-1	NA	TRBJ2-3	NA	TGCAGCGTTCCTGAGGGGGGTACGCAGTATTTT	CSVPEGGTQYF
TRBV5-1	NA	TRBJ2-7	TRBD1	TGCGCCAGCAGCCTTCGACAGGGGGCGAGTGTGACCTTCTACGAGCAGTACTTC	CASSLRQGASVTFYEQYF
TRBV5-1	NA	TRBJ2-1	NA	TGCGCCAGCACCAACTCCGGGACGCACAATGAGCAGTTCTTC	CASTNSGTHNEQFF
TRBV11-2	NA	TRBJ2-2	TRBD2	TGTGCCAGCTCGGGACTAGCGACAGTGAACACCGGGGAGCTGTTTTTT	CASSGLATVNTGELFF
TRBV5-1	many	TRBJ1-1	NA	TGCGCCAGCAGCTTGCCCAGGCCCTCGGGGAAGTCTGAAGCTTTCTTT	CASSLPRPSGKSEAFF
TRBV6-5	NA	TRBJ2-3	NA	TGTGCCAGCAGTTACTCCCCTAACACAGATACGCAGTATTTT	CASSYSPNTDTQYF
TRBV15	many	TRBJ1-2	NA	TGTGCCACCAGCAGAGATCGGGGACAAATAGGCTACACCTTC	CATSRDRGQIGYTF
TRBV29-1	NA	TRBJ2-1	NA	TGCAGCGTTGGCCCAGGACGTGAGCAGTTCTTC	CSVGPGREQFF
TRBV5-1	few	TRBJ1-5	NA	TGCGCCAGCAGCCGACAGCCCGGGGGCAATCAGCCCCAGCATTTT	CASSRQPGGNQPQHF
TRBV5-1	NA	TRBJ1-5	NA	TGCGCCAGCAGCCCAGGCCGGGACGGGAGCAATCAGCCCCAGCATTTT	CASSPGRDGSNQPQHF
TRBV5-1	NA	TRBJ2-3	TRBD2	TGCGCCAGCAGCTTCTCCGGGGGGAGTGATACGCAGTATTTT	CASSFSGGSDTQYF
TRBV24-1	many	TRBJ2-5	NA	TGTGCCACCGAAGGTACAGAGGAGACCCAGTACTTC	CATEGTEETQYF
TRBV6-2/TRBV6-3	few	TRBJ2-1	TRBD2	TGTGCCAGCAGCGATGGACTAGCGGTATACAATGAGCAGTTCTTC	CASSDGLAVYNEQFF
TRBV9	NA	TRBJ2-7	TRBD1	TGTGCCAGCAGCGTTTACCGGGACAGGGGAGACGAGCAGTACTTC	CASSVYRDRGDEQYF
TRBV19	few	TRBJ1-1	TRBD1	TGTGCCAGTAGTGGACAGGGGAAGACTGAAGCTTTCTTT	CASSGQGKTEAFF
TRBV19	NA	TRBJ2-7	TRBD1	TGTGCCAGTAGGGGACAGTCCTCCTACGAGCAGTACTTC	CASRGQSSYEQYF
TRBV6-5	few	TRBJ1-2	TRBD1	TGTGCCAGCAGTTATGGGACAGGCCTTAGAGGCGGCTACACCTTC	CASSYGTGLRGGYTF
TRBV19	few	TRBJ2-5	NA	TGTGCCAGTAGTATCTCTGCTAGTGCCCAAGAGACCCAGTACTTC	CASSISASAQETQYF
TRBV29-1	NA	TRBJ2-1	NA	TGCAGCGCCCAAGCCAATGAGCAGTTCTTC	CSAQANEQFF
TRBV20-1	few	TRBJ1-1	NA	TGCAGTGCCGATAAACCCCGCCGGGGGGGAAGTAACACTGAAGCTTTCTTT	CSADKPRRGGSNTEAFF
TRBV5-1	NA	TRBJ2-1	TRBD2	TGCGCCAGCAGCTTCCCCTTAGCGGGGGTAAACAATGAGCAGTTCTTC	CASSFPLAGVNNEQFF
TRBV5-1	many	TRBJ1-1	NA	TGCGCCAGCAGCTTGGACAGGGTATTATCTGAAGCTTTCTTT	CASSLDRVLSEAFF